This T cell receptor beta chain was obtained from a study of T cell changes during pregnancy in multiple sclerosis. The germline gives CDR1 SNHLY, CDR2 FYNNEI. CDR3 size: 13 residues. After removal of 9 bases from V and 4 bases from J, the junction contained 4 bases not matched to a gene. The repertoire was sequenced with immunoSEQ multiplex PCR; TCRdb's copy has only in-frame clones and lacks some. This repertoire shows approximately 46,000 clones, approximately 90% found once; its top ten account for 7% to 10%. Material: CD8+ T cells from peripheral blood mononuclear cells, obtained in the second trimester of pregnancy. This chain joins TRBV2 and TRBJ2-1, with 9 positions matching TRBD2. The source of this sequence is a female donor with multiple sclerosis, enrolled in a pregnancy study. CDR3 amino acids: CARSGGTYNEQFF. The CDR3 nucleotides are TGTGCCAGAAGCGGGGGGACTTACAATGAGCAGTTCTTC.